One and the same sample provided the 8 T cell receptor beta chains below, sequenced in a study of CD8 T cells in Susac syndrome (dated by TCRdb to about 2019). The library was produced with the immunoSEQ multiplex PCR assay. RNA was extracted using the RNeasy kit, and roughly 0.5 to 1 microgram was reverse transcribed with random hexamers. TCRdb handled the public reads itself, with Q25 trimming in fastp and clone calling in MiXCR, and kept productive beta chains. Rows are combined by CDR3 protein, so each entry shows the most common genes and DNA. The sample table lists 150,000 to 200,000 distinct CDR3 sequences, 90% to 95% of them with a count of one. About 0.13% of the sample is in the top ten clones. Sequencing used CD4+ T cells from PBMCs. These receptors originate from a human donor in good health.

The J gene is TRBJ2-2, the V gene TRBV20-1, with 13 positions matching TRBD2. The germline V gene encodes CDR1 DFQATT and CDR2 SNEGSKA (reference sequence). This CDR3 has 16 amino acids. V shed 6 bases, J shed 2 bases, and the junction held 6 bases outside the gene matches. CDR3 DNA: TGCAGTGCCAAGGGACTAGCGGGGCTCAACACCGGGGAGCTGTTTTTT. Translation gives CSAKGLAGLNTGELFF.

The chain employs TRBV6-6 and TRBJ2-3; 7 bases fit TRBD2. Trimming cost V 6 bases and J 0 bases; bases outside gene matches: 6. This CDR3 has 15 residues. The germline V gene encodes CDR1 MNHNY and CDR2 SVGAGI (reference sequence). The CDR3 reads CASRTGRGSTDTQYF. The CDR3 nucleotides read TGTGCCAGCAGGACGGGGCGGGGGAGCACAGATACGCAGTATTTT.

V usage is TRBV20-1 and J usage is TRBJ2-7; D is ambiguous. The germline V gene has CDR1 DFQATT and CDR2 SNEGSKA (reference sequence). The V and J ends lost 3 bases and 2 bases respectively, with 11 bases between them. The CDR3 extends over 13 amino acids. The CDR3 sequence: CSASEPPTYEQYF. The CDR3, as DNA: TGCAGTGCTAGCGAACCTCCTACCTACGAGCAGTACTTC.

This sequence joins TRBV15 and TRBJ2-3, with D unclear. CDR1 and CDR2 from the germline V gene are LNHNV and YYDKDF (reference sequence). V was clipped by 0 bases and J by 2 bases, with 9 bases between them. CDR3 length equals 15 residues. CDR3 DNA sequence: TGTGCCACCAGCAGAGATTTGGCGCCCACAGATACGCAGTATTTT. Protein product: CATSRDLAPTDTQYF.

The rearrangement joins TRBV20-1 to TRBJ1-1; D is ambiguous. Looked up from germline, CDR1 is DFQATT and CDR2 is SNEGSKA (reference sequence). V was cut by 4 bases and J by 1 base, with 10 bases left in between. The CDR3 is 13 amino acids. The CDR3 is CSAIRDGNTEAFF. The CDR3 DNA sequence: TGCAGTGCTATCCGAGACGGGAACACTGAAGCTTTCTTT.

The chain employs TRBV7-9 and TRBJ1-1; D is ambiguous. With 2 bases removed from V and 11 bases from J, the gap between germline ends came to 12 bases. CDR1 is SEHNR, CDR2 FQNEAQ, per germline (reference sequence). The CDR3 has 12 residues. CDR3 in DNA: TGTGCCAGCAGCTTACAGGACGCCGTTGCTTTCTTT. Translated: CASSLQDAVAFF. Variable domain in full (rest from reference TRBV7-9 and TRBJ1-1): DTGVSQNPRHKITKRGQNVTFRCDPISEHNRLYWYRQTLGQGPEFLTYFQNEAQLEKSRLLSDRFSAERPKGSFSTLEIQRTEQGDSAMYLCASSLQDAVAFFGQGTRLTVV.

The chain uses TRBV18 and TRBJ2-7; D remains ambiguous. The CDR3 has 12 amino acids. V was clipped by 3 bases and J by 4 bases, with 7 bases between them. Germline values: CDR1 KGHSH, CDR2 LQKENI. Here the CDR3 DNA reads TGTGCCAGCTCACCCACAGATTACGAGCAGTACTTC. As protein: CASSPTDYEQYF.

This chain links TRBV5-1 with TRBJ1-2; TRBD1 matches 8 bases. CDR3 length equals 13 residues. J lost 6 bases, V lost 4 bases, and 5 bases had no gene match. Germline V gene sequence: CDR1 SGHRS, CDR2 YFSETQ. In nucleotides, the CDR3 is TGCGCCAGCAGCGTGGGACAGGAGGATGGCTACACCTTC. Its protein product is CASSVGQEDGYTF.